This is a list of T cell receptor beta chains from one sample in a study of blood T cell repertoires in COVID-19. Only in-frame clones appear in the TCRdb table, and some are missing; sequencing was by immunoSEQ multiplex PCR. The profile shows 310,000 or so clones, around 88% of them singletons. Sequencing used PBMCs or T cells enriched from blood (not recorded which). All receptors derive from a woman aged 40 to 49 who had recovered from COVID-19. Both conserved end residues are part of each CDR3.

V | CDR3
TRBV28 | CAAGRAATNEKLFF
TRBV5-4 | CASSPNPGQQEKLFF
TRBV29-1 | CSASKATDREAFF
TRBV2 | CASSETLSQETQYF
TRBV19 | CASRVSTGQGTTVLSEQFF
TRBV5-1 | CASSLGQPVANEKLFF
TRBV9 | CASSVGIGTGSYEQYF
TRBV5-1 | CASSLVVSHEQYF
TRBV12-3/TRBV12-4 | CASSLQADQPQHF
TRBV6-1 | CASYYRSGANVLTF
TRBV7-2 | CASSSTSASTDTQYF
TRBV7-9 | CASSQGASGNSPLHF
TRBV7-3 | CASSLGTSQYEQYF
TRBV4-1 | CASSLGAQGDTQYF
TRBV6-2/TRBV6-3 | CASSLGQTNTGELFF
TRBV18 | CASSALEGVYGYTF
TRBV6-2/TRBV6-3 | CASSRPTYEQYF
TRBV4-3 | CASSQEATVFSGNTIYF
TRBV28 | CASSFGQGENGYTF
TRBV19 | CASHLQGAYGYTF
TRBV3-1/TRBV3-2 | CASSRGGTINYGYTF
TRBV3-1/TRBV3-2 | CASSAANLGVTEAFF
TRBV27 | CASASGRYEQFF
TRBV18 | CASSPPGEETQYF
TRBV5-6 | CASSWGQGTLRTQYF
TRBV10-3 | CAISEGQSGYEQYF
TRBV3-1/TRBV3-2 | CASSQVVGTSEFDEQFF
TRBV30 | CAWSTRDTIYF
TRBV30 | CAWSVPGGRFNQPQHF
TRBV12-5 | CASGLSGGQETQYF
TRBV3-1/TRBV3-2 | CASSQQGGDEQFF
TRBV6-2/TRBV6-3 | CASSGLGTGRQYF
TRBV2 | CATQITLSSVYNEQFF
TRBV28 | CASSLSLASGRRVFF
TRBV28 | CASSGALGASGVSTDTQYF
TRBV5-1 | CASSLAGGLGDEQYF
TRBV7-2 | CASSTETGLSEKLFF
TRBV7-2 | CASSSTGTGVGEKLFF
TRBV28 | CASSPRVQETQYF
TRBV2 | CASSEGQLNEKLFF